The clone carrying this T cell receptor (beta chain) was observed a handful of times. Its antigen remains unidentified. The authors made TCR cDNA by 5'RACE template switching, adding a universal primer site and UMIs. TCRdb independently ran MiXCR on the 5' RACE reads; one entry per CDR3 protein. The sample holds under 600,000 distinct CDR3 sequences, roughly 14% seen once. The source of the sample is a study of T cells after yellow fever vaccination. Study results and caveats: In post-booster samples, most primary-vaccination clones reappeared (approximately 95% CD4, about 90% CD8). There was a possibility that FACS-sorted repertoires contained abundant clonotypes contaminating from the bulk population. A weaker secondary response peaked on day 5, the primary on day 15.

The CDR3 has 16 amino acids. Trimming cost V 0 bases and J 5 bases, with 15 bases left between them. In germline, CDR1 is SGDLS, CDR2 YYNGEE. The source is a man aged 30 to 39 who received the YFV17D yellow fever vaccine. This specimen consisted of PBMCs, obtained on the day of the yellow fever booster vaccination. This chain joins TRBV9 and TRBJ2-1; D may be TRBD1 (6 bases). The CDR3, as DNA: TGTGCCAGCAGCGTAGTTAGATGGAGGACAGACAATGAGCAGTTCTTC. This sequence encodes CASSVVRWRTDNEQFF.